This T cell receptor (beta chain) was captured in a study of OX40 agonist ivuxolimab in advanced cancers. Study-wide context: Prior therapy, whether anti-PD-1, anti-PD-L1 or anti-CTLA-4, was allowed, and roughly 40% had some. General observations from the study: Relative to CD4+, CD8+ T cells held more expanded clones on average.

The repertoire was sequenced with immunoSEQ multiplex PCR; TCRdb's copy has only in-frame clones and lacks some. The table shows fewer than 40,000 clones, with roughly 80% occurring only once. With respect to this clone: Its antigen is not identified.

The germline CDR1 and CDR2 sequences are SGHRS and YFSETQ. The CDR3 extends over 12 amino acids. V lost 4 bases and J 2 bases, leaving 7 bases between the germline ends. Exclusion of a patient followed from autoimmune disease history or systemic immunosuppression. This TCR was sampled from an adult with an advanced solid tumor such as melanoma, head and neck, liver or kidney cancer. The sequencing here drew on CD4+ or CD8+ T cells sorted from blood, taken in a trial of the OX40 agonist ivuxolimab. The chain has TRBV5-1 and TRBJ2-7; TRBD2 is a possible D gene (5 bases). The CDR3 protein is CASSREPYEQYF. CDR3 sequence (DNA): TGCGCCAGCAGCAGGGAGCCCTACGAGCAGTACTTC.